This T cell receptor (beta chain) was obtained from a study of PD-1 blockade in classical Hodgkin lymphoma. Study-level information: Every 2 weeks, patients had 3 mg/kg nivolumab intravenously. The study, taken as a whole, reports: Diminished baseline TCR diversity has been reported in newly diagnosed patients relative to healthy donors. Before treatment, complete responders showed about the same diversity as newly diagnosed patients.

Patients all relapsed after autologous stem cell transplantation, and there was variation in brentuximab vedotin exposure. Progressive disease, partial response or complete response was each patient's best response. The V end was cut by 1 base, the J end by 6 bases, with 7 bases between. This CDR3 has 12 residues. Looked up from germline, CDR1 is SGHTS and CDR2 is YDEGEE. About this clone: What it binds is not known.

Clones were read by immunoSEQ multiplex PCR, and TCRdb kept only the in-frame ones, dropping some. The top ten hold approximately 11% of the sample, which has 40,000 or so clones, about 82% seen once. This TCR derives from a human donor with classical Hodgkin lymphoma. The rearrangement joins TRBV5-8 to TRBJ1-1, with D tentatively TRBD1 (5 bases). The specimen was peripheral blood mononuclear cells (PBMCs), collected at baseline. DNA of the CDR3: TGTGCCAGCAGCTTGCGAGGGGCTGAAGCTTTCTTT. Protein product: CASSLRGAEAFF.